These 25 T cell receptor beta chains came from one sample sequenced in a study of T cell responses to AZD1222 COVID-19 vaccine. The repertoire was sequenced with immunoSEQ multiplex PCR; TCRdb's copy has only in-frame clones and lacks some. Here the sample spans 200,000 or so clones, 85% to 95% being singletons. This material consisted of peripheral blood, taken on day 0 of MenACWY control vaccination. The receptors were sampled from an adult in good health.

The chain has TRBV5-1 and TRBJ2-3; a weak D match, TRBD2 (5 bases). Looked up from germline, CDR1 is SGHRS and CDR2 is YFSETQ. The V gene lost 4 bases and the J gene lost 0 bases, with 15 bases spanning the gap. The CDR3 has 16 amino acids. This CDR3 reads CASSEGAFSSTDTQYF. CDR3 DNA sequence: TGCGCCAGCAGCGAGGGAGCGTTTTCTAGCACAGATACGCAGTATTTT.

This sequence joins TRBV5-6 and TRBJ1-2, with 9 bases fitting TRBD1. Trimming at V came to 5 bases and at J to 3 bases, leaving 5 bases not matched to a gene. The CDR3 totals 14 residues. In germline, CDR1 is SGHDT, CDR2 YYEEEE. The CDR3 spells CASRNRDRDYGYTF. The DNA of the CDR3 is TGTGCCAGCAGGAACCGGGACAGGGACTATGGCTACACCTTC.

V usage is TRBV6-4 and J usage is TRBJ2-1; tentatively, D is TRBD1 or TRBD2 (5 bases each). This CDR3 comprises 13 residues. Germline V CDR1 and CDR2: MRHNA, SNTAGT. Trimming left V 0 bases short and J 9 bases short, with 9 bases between. The CDR3 region has the DNA TGTGCCAGCAGTGACTCGAGGGGTAGTGAGCAGTTCTTC. The encoded protein is CASSDSRGSEQFF.

This CDR3 reads CASRYPRAEANYGYTF. The CDR3 bases are TGTGCCAGTAGATACCCCCGGGCTGAAGCTAACTATGGCTACACCTTC. The chain employs TRBV19 and TRBJ1-2; D is undetermined. CDR3 length equals 16 residues. Germline CDR1 and CDR2: LNHDA and SQIVND (reference sequence). Between the trimmed V and J ends, which lost 6 bases and 0 bases, there was a span of 17 bases.

This rearrangement joins TRBV5-1 to TRBJ1-5, with D unclear. CDR1 is SGHRS and CDR2 is YFSETQ in the germline V gene. The V and J ends lost 4 bases and 3 bases respectively, with 8 bases between them. There are 13 residues in the CDR3. For the CDR3, the DNA is TGCGCCAGCAGCCCGGACCCCAATCAGCCCCAGCATTTT. Protein sequence: CASSPDPNQPQHF.

This sequence joins TRBV30 and TRBJ1-6, with D uncertain. The CDR3 contains 13 residues. Per germline, CDR1 GTSNPN and CDR2 SVGIG (reference sequence). Trimming removed 2 bases at V and 7 bases at J, with 9 bases between. This CDR3 reads CAWSSTGNSPLHF. CDR3 DNA sequence: TGTGCCTGGAGTAGTACGGGGAATTCACCCCTCCACTTT.

V usage is TRBV3-1 (or the pseudogene TRBV3-2) and J usage is TRBJ2-2; TRBD1 aligns across 9 bases. This CDR3 has 15 amino acids. With V trimmed by 3 bases and J by 7 bases, 6 bases remained unmatched. CDR1 and CDR2 (germline): LGHDT, YNNKEL (reference sequence). CDR3 loop: CASSQGQGWGGELFF. The CDR3, as DNA: TGTGCCAGCAGCCAGGGACAGGGATGGGGCGGGGAGCTGTTTTTT.

The chain has TRBV5-6 and TRBJ1-2; D unclear. The V gene's germline CDR1 is SGHDT and CDR2 YYEEEE. This CDR3 spans 13 amino acids. Trimming took off 3 bases at V and 0 bases at J, with 6 bases between the two ends. The CDR3 DNA reads as TGTGCCAGCAGCTCTGACACTAACTATGGCTACACCTTC. Its translation: CASSSDTNYGYTF.

This chain uses TRBV7-2 with TRBJ2-2, with unresolved D. V was cut by 4 bases and J by 2 bases, with 8 bases left in between. This CDR3 contains 14 residues. Germline values: CDR1 SGHTA, CDR2 FQGNSA. The CDR3 sequence is CASSSHFNTGELFF. CDR3 bases: TGTGCCAGCAGCTCGCACTTTAACACCGGGGAGCTGTTTTTT.

The chain is built from TRBV6-5 and TRBJ2-5, with 12 bases matching TRBD2. This CDR3 region has 15 residues. J was trimmed by 4 bases and V by 6 bases; bases with no gene match: 6. Germline V lookup: CDR1 MNHEY, CDR2 SVGAGI. CDR3 in amino acids: CASRSSGGAVETQYF. The CDR3 DNA is TGTGCCAGCAGATCTAGCGGGGGGGCCGTAGAGACCCAGTACTTC.

The chain combines TRBV3-1 (or the pseudogene TRBV3-2) with TRBJ2-7; 9 nucleotides match TRBD1. This CDR3 comprises 15 residues. Losses at the gene ends were 5 bases for V and 6 bases for J; bases not matched to a gene: 11. CDR1 and CDR2 (germline): LGHDT, YNNKEL (reference sequence). In nucleotides, the CDR3 is TGTGCCAGCAGCACCCGATGGGGACAGGGACGCGAGCAGTACTTC. This translates into CASSTRWGQGREQYF.

This chain joins TRBV24-1 and TRBJ2-3; D gene ambiguous. The CDR3 contains 11 residues. CDR1 is KGHDR, CDR2 SFDVKD, per germline. V was shortened by 5 bases and J by 5 bases, with 4 bases between the two germline ends. The CDR3: CATSVGDTQYF. CDR3 DNA sequence: TGTGCCACCAGTGTGGGAGATACGCAGTATTTT.

This chain uses TRBV7-9 with TRBJ1-4; D is unresolved. V was trimmed by 6 bases and J by 4 bases, leaving 15 bases between them. CDR1 and CDR2 (germline): SEHNR, FQNEAQ (reference sequence). This CDR3 comprises 15 residues. CDR3 amino acids: CASSTGQIDNEKLFF. In DNA, the CDR3 is TGTGCCAGCAGTACCGGGCAGATTGATAATGAAAAACTGTTTTTT.

This chain connects TRBV10-3 to TRBJ1-5; tentatively, D is TRBD1 (5 bases). Trimming pared 0 bases from V and 4 bases from J, leaving 28 bases between. Germline values: CDR1 ENHRY, CDR2 SYGVKD. The CDR3 runs 21 residues. For the CDR3, the DNA is TGTGCCATCAGTGAGTCGACGGGGGGTATAAAACGGGGTGATCCAAATCAGCCCCAGCATTTT. It codes for CAISESTGGIKRGDPNQPQHF.

The genes are TRBV5-1 and TRBJ2-2; D is perhaps TRBD1 (7 bases). CDR1 is SGHRS and CDR2 is YFSETQ in the germline V gene. V shed 0 bases and J shed 6 bases, with 12 bases lying between them. The length of the CDR3 is 15 residues. For the CDR3, the DNA is TGCGCCAGCAGCTTGGGAACAGGGGAGGCCGGGGAGCTGTTTTTT. Translation gives CASSLGTGEAGELFF.

The chain has TRBV9 and TRBJ1-6; D may be TRBD1 (5 bases). Germline loops: CDR1 SGDLS, CDR2 YYNGEE. The CDR3 length is 15 residues. V lost 5 bases to trimming and J lost 4 bases, with 13 bases between them. The CDR3 nucleotides read TGTGCCAGCAGACGAGATGGGGGGTATAATTCACCCCTCCACTTT. Its translation is CASRRDGGYNSPLHF. The whole variable domain, remainder taken from reference TRBV9 and TRBJ1-6, is DSGVTQTPKHLITATGQRVTLRCSPRSGDLSVYWYQQSLDQGLQFLIQYYNGEERAKGNILERFSAQQFPDLHSELNLSSLELGDSALYFCASRRDGGYNSPLHFGNGTRLTVT.

This chain uses TRBV10-3 with TRBJ2-5; weak D call: TRBD1 (5 bases). Trimming took off 5 bases at V and 1 base at J, with 11 bases between the two ends. This CDR3 contains 14 residues. The germline V gene encodes CDR1 ENHRY and CDR2 SYGVKD. The DNA of the CDR3 is TGTGCCATCAGTTCCGTGGGGCCCCAAGAGACCCAGTACTTC. This codes for CAISSVGPQETQYF.

As regards this clone: Other DNA variants within this sample encode the same CDR3. The chain joins TRBV7-9 to TRBJ1-2, with 7 bases fitting TRBD1. CDR3 length: 12 amino acids. The trim removed 5 bases at V and 8 bases at J, leaving 5 bases unmatched. Germline assignment: CDR1 SEHNR and CDR2 FQNEAQ (reference sequence). CDR3 residues: CASSLDRAGYTF. For the CDR3, the DNA is TGTGCCAGCAGCCTCGACAGGGCGGGCTACACCTTC.

This clone was recorded once. The CDR3: CASRAPGGKSYEQYF. The DNA of the CDR3 is TGTGCCAGCAGGGCCCCGGGGGGGAAGTCCTACGAGCAGTACTTC. This chain uses TRBV6-5 with TRBJ2-7; 8 bases map to TRBD2. CDR1 is MNHEY and CDR2 is SVGAGI in the germline V gene. V shed 6 bases and J 1 base; nucleotides not matched to a gene: 8. CDR3 size: 15 residues.

This clone has just a few counts. The gene calls are TRBV21-1 and TRBJ2-1; the D call of TRBD2 is as the table states it, not checked on the DNA. TRBV21-1 is assigned pseudogene status. The CDR3 has 19 residues. CDR3 in amino acids: CASSKEVRASGGRYNEQFF. The CDR3 DNA is TGTGCCAGCAGCAAAGAAGTTAGGGCTAGCGGGGGCCGTTACAATGAGCAGTTCTTC.

The chain uses TRBV7-6 and TRBJ2-2; D might be TRBD1 (6 bases). From germline, CDR1 is SGHVS and CDR2 FNYEAQ. The CDR3 is 14 residues long. V lost 1 base, J lost 6 bases, and 9 bases lay in between. In nucleotides, the CDR3 is TGTGCCAGCAGCTTAGTAACAGGGTCCGGGGAGCTGTTTTTT. Protein sequence: CASSLVTGSGELFF.

The rearrangement links TRBV4-1 to TRBJ1-2; unclear D gene. CDR3 size: 12 residues. The germline V gene encodes CDR1 MGHRA and CDR2 YSYEKL. V dropped 6 bases and J dropped 8 bases, with 13 bases sitting between them. The CDR3 region is CASRSHGVGYTF. CDR3 nucleotide sequence: TGCGCCAGCAGGTCGCATGGGGTCGGCTACACCTTC.

The rearrangement uses TRBV2 and TRBJ1-4; tentatively, D is TRBD1 (6 bases). The CDR3 loop spans 14 amino acids. Looked up from germline, CDR1 is SNHLY and CDR2 is FYNNEI. Trimming shortened V by 4 bases and J by 5 bases, and 11 bases separated the two germline ends. CDR3 region: CASSVLGGNEKLFF. The DNA for the CDR3 is TGTGCCAGCAGTGTTTTAGGGGGAAATGAAAAACTGTTTTTT.

V is TRBV6-5 and J is TRBJ1-3; the D gene is possibly TRBD1 (6 bases). Germline values: CDR1 MNHEY, CDR2 SVGAGI. This CDR3 has 15 amino acids. V lost 0 bases and J 2 bases, leaving 8 bases between the germline ends. CDR3 sequence: CASSYSPGAGNTIYF. CDR3 bases: TGTGCCAGCAGTTACTCACCAGGGGCTGGAAACACCATATATTTT.

The V and J genes are TRBV12-3 or TRBV12-4 and TRBJ2-5, with D maybe TRBD1 (6 bases). V lost 0 bases and J 4 bases, leaving 6 bases between the germline ends. The CDR3 length is 13 residues. CDR3 region: CASSLAGAETQYF. In DNA, the CDR3 is TGTGCCAGCAGTTTAGCGGGGGCAGAGACCCAGTACTTC.